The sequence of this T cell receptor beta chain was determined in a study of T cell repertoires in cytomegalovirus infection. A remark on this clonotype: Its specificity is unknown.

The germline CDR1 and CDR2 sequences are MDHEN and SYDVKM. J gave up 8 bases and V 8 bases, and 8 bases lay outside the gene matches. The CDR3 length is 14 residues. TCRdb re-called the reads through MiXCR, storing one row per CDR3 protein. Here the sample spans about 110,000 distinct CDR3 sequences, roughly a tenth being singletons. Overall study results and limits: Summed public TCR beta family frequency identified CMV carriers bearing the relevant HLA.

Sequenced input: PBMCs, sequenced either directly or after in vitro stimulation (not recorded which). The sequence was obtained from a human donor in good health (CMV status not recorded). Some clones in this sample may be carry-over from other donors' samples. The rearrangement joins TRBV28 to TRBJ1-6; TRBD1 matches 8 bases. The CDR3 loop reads CASGTGQGDSPLHF. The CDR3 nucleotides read TGTGCCAGCGGGACCGGACAGGGTGATTCACCCCTCCACTTT.